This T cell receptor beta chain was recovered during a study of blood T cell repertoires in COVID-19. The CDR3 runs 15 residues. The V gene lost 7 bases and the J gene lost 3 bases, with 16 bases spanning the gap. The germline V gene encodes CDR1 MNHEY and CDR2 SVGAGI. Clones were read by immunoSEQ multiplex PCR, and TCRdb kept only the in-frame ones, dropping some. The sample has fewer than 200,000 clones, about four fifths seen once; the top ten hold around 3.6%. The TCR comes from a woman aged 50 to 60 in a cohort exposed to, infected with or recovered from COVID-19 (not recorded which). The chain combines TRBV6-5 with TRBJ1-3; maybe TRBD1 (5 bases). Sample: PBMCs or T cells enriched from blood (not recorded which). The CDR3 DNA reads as TGTGCCAGCACCCGCGAAGGGGCCAATGGAAACACCATATATTTT. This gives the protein CASTREGANGNTIYF.